The clone carrying this TCR beta chain was found many times. Its antigen is unidentified. This specimen comes from a study of Graves' ophthalmopathy and Graves' hyperthyroidism. The TCR beta CDR3 regions underwent amplification from RNA transcripts. First-round RT-PCR with HTBI primers preceded a second-round multiplex PCR. TCRdb ran MiXCR on the multiplex PCR reads and lists one entry per CDR3 protein. Of approximately 700,000 distinct CDR3 sequences listed, 40% are singletons. Points from the study as a whole: Most expanded clonotypes from thyroid (those above 0.001 frequency) were also found in blood.

The germline gives CDR1 SGHTA, CDR2 FQGNSA. The CDR3 consists of 15 residues. With 5 bases clipped from V and 2 bases from J, the junction kept 5 bases outside the gene matches. Someone took the PBMCs out of less than 11 ml of fresh peripheral blood. The source of this sequence is an adult man with Graves' ophthalmopathy. Sequences were obtained from peripheral blood. The chain combines TRBV7-2 with TRBJ2-7, with 11 bases identical to TRBD2. DNA for the CDR3: TGTGCCAGCAGCCTCCGACTAGCGGGGCCCTACGAGCAGTACTTC. Protein sequence: CASSLRLAGPYEQYF.